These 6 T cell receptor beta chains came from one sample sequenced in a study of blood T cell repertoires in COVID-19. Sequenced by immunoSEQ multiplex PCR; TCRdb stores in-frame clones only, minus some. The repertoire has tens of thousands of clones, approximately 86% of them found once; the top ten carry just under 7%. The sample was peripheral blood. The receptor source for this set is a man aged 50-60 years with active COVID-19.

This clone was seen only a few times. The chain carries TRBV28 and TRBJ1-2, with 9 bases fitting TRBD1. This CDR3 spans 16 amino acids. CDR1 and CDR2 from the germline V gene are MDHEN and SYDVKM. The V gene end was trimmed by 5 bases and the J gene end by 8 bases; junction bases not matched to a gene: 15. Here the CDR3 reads CASSPTLGQGISGYTF. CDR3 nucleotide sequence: TGTGCCAGCAGTCCTACTCTGGGACAGGGTATTTCGGGCTACACCTTC.

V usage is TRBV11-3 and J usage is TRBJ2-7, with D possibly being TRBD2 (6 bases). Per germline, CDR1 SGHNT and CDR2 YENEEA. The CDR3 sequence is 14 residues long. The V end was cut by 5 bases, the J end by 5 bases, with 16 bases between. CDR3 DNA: TGTGCCAGCAGCCCCGGGACTGCTCACCACGAGCAGTACGTC. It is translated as CASSPGTAHHEQYV.

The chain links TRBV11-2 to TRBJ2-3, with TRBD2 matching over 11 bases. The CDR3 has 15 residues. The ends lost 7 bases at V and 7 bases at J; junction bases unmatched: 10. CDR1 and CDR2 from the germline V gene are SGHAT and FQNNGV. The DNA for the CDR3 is TGTGCCAGCACGCGTACTAGCGGGGGCGGAAATACGCAGTATTTT. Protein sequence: CASTRTSGGGNTQYF.

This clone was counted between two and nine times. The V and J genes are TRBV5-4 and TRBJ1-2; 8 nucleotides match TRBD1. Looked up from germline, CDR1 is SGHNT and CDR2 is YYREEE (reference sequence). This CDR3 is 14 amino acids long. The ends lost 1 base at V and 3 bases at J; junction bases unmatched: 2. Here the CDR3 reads CASSLQGAYYGYTF. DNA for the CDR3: TGTGCCAGCAGCTTGCAGGGGGCTTACTATGGCTACACCTTC.

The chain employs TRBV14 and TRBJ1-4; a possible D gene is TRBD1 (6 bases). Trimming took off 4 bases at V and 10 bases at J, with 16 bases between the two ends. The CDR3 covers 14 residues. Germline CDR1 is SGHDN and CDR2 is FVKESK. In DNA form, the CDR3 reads TGTGCCAGCAGCCCCAAATTACGGGGGGCAAAACTGTTTTTT. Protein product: CASSPKLRGAKLFF. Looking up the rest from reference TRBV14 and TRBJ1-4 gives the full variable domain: EAGVTQFPSHSVIEKGQTVTLRCDPISGHDNLYWYRRVMGKEIKFLLHFVKESKQDESGMPNNRFLAERTGGTYSTLKVQPAELEDSGVYFCASSPKLRGAKLFFGSGTQLSVL.

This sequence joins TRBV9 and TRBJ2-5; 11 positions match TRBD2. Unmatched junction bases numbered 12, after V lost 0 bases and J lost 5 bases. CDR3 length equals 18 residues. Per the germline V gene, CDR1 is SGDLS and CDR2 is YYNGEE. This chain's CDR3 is CASSVGGLAGGPGETQYF. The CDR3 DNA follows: TGTGCCAGCAGCGTAGGGGGTTTAGCGGGAGGGCCAGGGGAGACCCAGTACTTC.